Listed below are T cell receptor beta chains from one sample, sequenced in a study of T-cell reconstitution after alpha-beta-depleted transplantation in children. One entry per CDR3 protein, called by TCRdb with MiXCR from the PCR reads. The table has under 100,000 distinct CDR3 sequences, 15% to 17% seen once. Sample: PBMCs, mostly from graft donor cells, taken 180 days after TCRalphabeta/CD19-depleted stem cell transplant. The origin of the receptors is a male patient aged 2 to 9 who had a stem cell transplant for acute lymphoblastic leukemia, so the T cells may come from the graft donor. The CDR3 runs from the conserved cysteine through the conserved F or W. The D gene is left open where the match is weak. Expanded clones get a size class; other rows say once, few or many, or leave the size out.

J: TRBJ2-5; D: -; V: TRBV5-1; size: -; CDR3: CASSYVEETQYF; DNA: TGCGCCAGCAGCTATGTTGAAGAGACCCAGTACTTC
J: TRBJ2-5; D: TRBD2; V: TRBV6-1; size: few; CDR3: CASSPAGGPVTQYF; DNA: TGTGCCAGCAGCCCAGCGGGGGGGCCGGTGACCCAGTACTTC
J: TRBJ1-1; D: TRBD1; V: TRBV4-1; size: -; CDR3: CASSLKQGEAFF; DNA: TGCGCCAGCAGCCTCAAACAGGGGGAAGCTTTCTTT
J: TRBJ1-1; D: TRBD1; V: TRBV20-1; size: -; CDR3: CSASIRTGYYSEAFF; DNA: TGCAGTGCTAGCATTCGGACAGGGTATTATTCTGAAGCTTTCTTT
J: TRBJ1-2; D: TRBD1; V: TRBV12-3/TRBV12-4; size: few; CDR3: CASREGQGNGYTF; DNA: TGTGCCAGCAGGGAGGGACAGGGAAATGGCTACACCTTC
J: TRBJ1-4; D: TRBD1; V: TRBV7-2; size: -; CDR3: CASILAPGGDRNEKLFF; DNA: TGTGCCAGCATCCTCGCACCTGGGGGGGACAGAAATGAAAAACTGTTTTTT
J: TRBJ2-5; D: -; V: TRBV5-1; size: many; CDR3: CASALYIGSETQYF; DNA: TGCGCCAGCGCATTATACATAGGGTCGGAGACCCAGTACTTC
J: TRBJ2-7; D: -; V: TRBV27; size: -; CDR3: CASMEGNSYEQYF; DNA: TGTGCCAGCATGGAGGGGAACTCCTACGAGCAGTACTTC
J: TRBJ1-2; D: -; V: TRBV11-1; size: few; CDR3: CASSPPGAGWKEDYGYTF; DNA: TGTGCCAGCAGCCCCCCGGGGGCCGGCTGGAAGGAGGACTATGGCTACACCTTC
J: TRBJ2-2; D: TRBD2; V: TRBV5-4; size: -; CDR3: CASSSPMGGGLNTGELFF; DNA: TGTGCCAGCAGCTCCCCCATGGGCGGGGGGCTGAACACCGGGGAGCTGTTTTTT
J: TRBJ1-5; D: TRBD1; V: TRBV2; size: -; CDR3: CASSVGQGGGQPQHF; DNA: TGTGCCAGCAGTGTGGGACAGGGGGGAGGTCAGCCCCAGCATTTT
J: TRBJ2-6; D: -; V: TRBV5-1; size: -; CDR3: CASSLFRGGSGANVLTF; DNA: TGCGCCAGCAGCTTGTTTCGTGGGGGCTCTGGGGCCAACGTCCTGACTTTC
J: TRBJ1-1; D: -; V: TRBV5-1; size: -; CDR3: CASSLAPPGRANTEAFF; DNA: TGCGCCAGCAGCTTGGCCCCGCCAGGGAGAGCGAACACTGAAGCTTTCTTT
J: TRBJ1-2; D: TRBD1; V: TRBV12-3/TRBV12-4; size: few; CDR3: CASSSGQGAADYGYTF; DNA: TGTGCCAGCAGTTCAGGACAGGGGGCCGCTGACTATGGCTACACCTTC
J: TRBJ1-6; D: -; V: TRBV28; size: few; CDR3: CASRSDNSPLHF; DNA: TGTGCCAGCAGGTCAGATAATTCACCCCTCCACTTT
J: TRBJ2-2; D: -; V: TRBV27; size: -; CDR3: CASKEGPRPSTGELFF; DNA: TGTGCCAGCAAAGAGGGCCCAAGGCCCTCCACCGGGGAGCTGTTTTTT
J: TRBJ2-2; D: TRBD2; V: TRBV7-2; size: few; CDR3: CASSLAVAGDTGELFF; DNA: TGTGCCAGCAGCCTCGCGGTAGCGGGGGACACCGGGGAGCTGTTTTTT
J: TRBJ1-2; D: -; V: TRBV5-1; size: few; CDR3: CASSLSGWGAQDGYTF; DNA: TGCGCCAGCAGCTTGAGCGGATGGGGGGCGCAGGATGGCTACACCTTC
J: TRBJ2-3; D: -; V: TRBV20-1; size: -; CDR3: CSANGGITDTQYF; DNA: TGCAGTGCTAATGGGGGTATTACAGATACGCAGTATTTT
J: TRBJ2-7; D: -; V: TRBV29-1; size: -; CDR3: CSVRDNSSYEQYF; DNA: TGCAGTGTCCGGGACAACAGCTCCTACGAGCAGTACTTC
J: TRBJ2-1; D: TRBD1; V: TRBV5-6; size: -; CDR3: CASSPHRDSPYNEQFF; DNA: TGTGCCAGCAGCCCCCACCGGGACAGCCCCTACAATGAGCAGTTCTTC
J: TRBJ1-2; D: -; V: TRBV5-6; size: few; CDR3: CASSLSRPAPYGYTF; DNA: TGTGCCAGCAGCTTGTCCCGTCCGGCCCCGTATGGCTACACCTTC
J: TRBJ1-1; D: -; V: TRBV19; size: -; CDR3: CATDRSEDTEAFF; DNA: TGTGCCACAGACAGGAGTGAGGACACTGAAGCTTTCTTT
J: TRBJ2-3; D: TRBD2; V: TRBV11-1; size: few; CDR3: CASSLRLEWGLEDTDTQYF; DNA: TGTGCCAGCAGCTTGCGTCTAGAATGGGGACTAGAAGACACAGATACGCAGTATTTT
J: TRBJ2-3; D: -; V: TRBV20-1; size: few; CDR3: CSAQPGYTDTQYF; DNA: TGCAGTGCGCAGCCGGGCTACACAGATACGCAGTATTTT
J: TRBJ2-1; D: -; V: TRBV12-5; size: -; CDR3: CASGFSGRRNEQFF; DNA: TGTGCTAGTGGTTTCTCGGGACGGCGCAATGAGCAGTTCTTC
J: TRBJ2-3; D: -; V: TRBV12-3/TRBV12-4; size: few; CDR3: CASKQVSDTQYF; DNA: TGTGCCAGCAAGCAGGTCTCGGATACGCAGTATTTT
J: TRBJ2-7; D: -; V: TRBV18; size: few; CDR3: CASSPPSLFRGGEQYF; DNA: TGTGCCAGCTCACCACCCTCGTTGTTTCGGGGCGGCGAGCAGTACTTC
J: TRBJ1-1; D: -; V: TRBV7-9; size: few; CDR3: CASRGTEAFF; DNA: TGTGCCAGCAGGGGCACTGAAGCTTTCTTT
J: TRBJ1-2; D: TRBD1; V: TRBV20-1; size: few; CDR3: CSASPPGGRFEGGYTF; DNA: TGCAGTGCTAGCCCCCCAGGGGGGCGATTTGAAGGTGGCTACACCTTC
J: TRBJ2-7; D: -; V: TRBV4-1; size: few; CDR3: CASSQDPPRGTRTYEQYF; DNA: TGCGCCAGCAGCCAAGATCCACCTCGAGGGACACGGACTTACGAGCAGTACTTC
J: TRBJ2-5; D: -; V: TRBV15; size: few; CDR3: CATSRAGYQETQYF; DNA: TGTGCCACCAGCAGAGCCGGGTACCAAGAGACCCAGTACTTC
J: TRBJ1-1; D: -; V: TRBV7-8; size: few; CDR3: CASSFFLSTEAFF; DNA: TGTGCCAGCAGCTTTTTCCTGAGCACTGAAGCTTTCTTT
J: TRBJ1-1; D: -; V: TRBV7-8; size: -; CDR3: CASSLGVPGAYEQNTEAFF; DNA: TGTGCCAGCAGCTTAGGGGTTCCAGGGGCCTACGAACAGAACACTGAAGCTTTCTTT
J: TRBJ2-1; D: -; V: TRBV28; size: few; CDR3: CASSFGPPQQFF; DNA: TGTGCCAGCAGTTTCGGACCTCCTCAGCAGTTCTTC
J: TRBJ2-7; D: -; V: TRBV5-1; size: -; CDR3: CASSLAPGYSYEQYF; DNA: TGCGCCAGCAGCTTGGCCCCAGGCTATTCCTACGAGCAGTACTTC
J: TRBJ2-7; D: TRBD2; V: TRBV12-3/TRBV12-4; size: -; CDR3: CASSSLASGPYEQYF; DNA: TGTGCCAGCAGTTCGCTGGCTAGCGGCCCCTACGAGCAGTACTTC
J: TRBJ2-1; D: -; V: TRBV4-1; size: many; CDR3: CASSRNPRQSSYNEQFF; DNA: TGCGCCAGCAGCCGCAACCCGCGGCAGAGCTCCTACAATGAGCAGTTCTTC
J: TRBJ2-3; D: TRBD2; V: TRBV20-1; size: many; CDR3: CSARTGGSGDTQYF; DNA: TGCAGTGCTAGGACGGGGGGGAGCGGGGATACGCAGTATTTT
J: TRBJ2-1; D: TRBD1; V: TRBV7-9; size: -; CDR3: CASSSLLGTGLYNEQFF; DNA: TGTGCCAGCAGCTCCTTACTGGGGACAGGGCTCTACAATGAGCAGTTCTTC
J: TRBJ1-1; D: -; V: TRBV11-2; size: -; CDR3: CASSALQDLPHGAFF; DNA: TGTGCCAGCAGCGCGCTCCAGGACCTACCTCACGGAGCTTTCTTT
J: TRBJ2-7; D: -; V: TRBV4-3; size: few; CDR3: CASSQIRDGSYEQYF; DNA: TGCGCCAGCAGCCAAATCAGGGACGGATCCTACGAGCAGTACTTC
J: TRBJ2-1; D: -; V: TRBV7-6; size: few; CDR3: CASSLGLPQGSYNEQFF; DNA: TGTGCCAGCAGCTTAGGACTCCCGCAGGGCTCCTACAATGAGCAGTTCTTC
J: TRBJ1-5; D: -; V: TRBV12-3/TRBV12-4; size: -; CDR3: CASDQGWDQPQHF; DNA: TGTGCCAGCGATCAGGGTTGGGATCAGCCCCAGCATTTT
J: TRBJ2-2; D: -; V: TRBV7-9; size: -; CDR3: CASSYYRANTGELFF; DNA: TGTGCCAGCAGCTACTACAGAGCTAACACCGGGGAGCTGTTTTTT
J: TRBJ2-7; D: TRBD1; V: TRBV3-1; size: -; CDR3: CACTPQTGGFYEQYF; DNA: TGTGCCTGCACCCCTCAGACAGGGGGTTTCTACGAGCAGTACTTC
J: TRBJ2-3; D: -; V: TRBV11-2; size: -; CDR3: CASSLYPGGTDTQYF; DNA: TGTGCCAGCAGCCTCTACCCGGGGGGCACAGATACGCAGTATTTT
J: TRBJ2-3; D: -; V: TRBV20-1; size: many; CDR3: CSAISSFDTQYF; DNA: TGCAGTGCTATTAGTAGTTTCGATACGCAGTATTTT
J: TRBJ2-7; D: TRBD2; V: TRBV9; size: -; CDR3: CASSVGTGGGYEQYF; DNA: TGTGCCAGCAGCGTAGGAACAGGCGGGGGGTACGAGCAGTACTTC
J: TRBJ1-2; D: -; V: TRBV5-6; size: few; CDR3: CASSNPLREIYGYTF; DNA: TGTGCCAGCAGCAACCCCCTCAGGGAGATCTATGGCTACACCTTC
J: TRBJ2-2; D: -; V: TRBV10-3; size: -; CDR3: CAIQEEGRFDGELFF; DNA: TGTGCCATCCAAGAGGAGGGCAGGTTTGACGGGGAGCTGTTTTTT
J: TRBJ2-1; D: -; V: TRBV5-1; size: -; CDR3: CASSLDRVRDEQFF; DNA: TGCGCCAGCAGCTTGGACAGGGTTAGGGATGAGCAGTTCTTC
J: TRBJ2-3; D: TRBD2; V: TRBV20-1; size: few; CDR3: CSAVGGGTDTQYF; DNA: TGCAGTGCTGTAGGCGGGGGGACAGATACGCAGTATTTT
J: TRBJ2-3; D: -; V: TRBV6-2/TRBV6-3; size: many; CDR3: CASSYWGATDTQYF; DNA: TGTGCCAGCAGTTACTGGGGGGCCACAGATACGCAGTATTTT
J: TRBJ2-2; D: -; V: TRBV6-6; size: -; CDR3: CASTPVTGELFF; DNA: TGTGCCAGCACCCCTGTGACCGGGGAGCTGTTTTTT